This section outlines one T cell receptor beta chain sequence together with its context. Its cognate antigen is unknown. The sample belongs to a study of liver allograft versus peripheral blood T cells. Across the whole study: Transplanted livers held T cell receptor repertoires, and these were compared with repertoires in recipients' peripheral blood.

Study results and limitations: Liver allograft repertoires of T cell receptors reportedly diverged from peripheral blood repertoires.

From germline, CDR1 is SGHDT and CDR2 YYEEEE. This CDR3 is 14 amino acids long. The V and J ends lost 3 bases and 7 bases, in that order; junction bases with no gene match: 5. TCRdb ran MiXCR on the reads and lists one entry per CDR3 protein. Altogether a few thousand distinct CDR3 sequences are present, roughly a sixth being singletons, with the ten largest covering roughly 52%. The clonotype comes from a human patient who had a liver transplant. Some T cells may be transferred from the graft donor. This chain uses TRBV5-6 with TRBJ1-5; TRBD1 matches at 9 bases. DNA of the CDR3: TGTGCCAGCAGCTACGGGACAGGGAAGCAGCCCCAGCATTTT. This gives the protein CASSYGTGKQPQHF.